This is a list of T cell receptor beta chains from one sample in a study of blood T cell repertoires in COVID-19. Libraries were prepared by immunoSEQ multiplex PCR; TCRdb keeps only in-frame clonotypes and omits some of them. The sample shows hundreds of thousands of clones, approximately 84% of them seen only once. Specimen: peripheral blood. The receptors shown here come from a woman older than 75 with acute or convalescent COVID-19. Both conserved end residues are part of each CDR3. Each record gives: clone size, V gene, J gene, D gene, CDR3 DNA, CDR3 protein. The D gene is left open where the match is weak. Clone size is stated in some rows and not others, as once, few, many or a class when expanded.

>.|TRBV10-3|TRBJ2-1|.
TGTGCCATCACGAGCAGGGGACCCGAGGCGTTCTTC
CAITSRGPEAFF
>.|TRBV7-6|TRBJ2-7|.
TGTGCCAGCAGCTTAGGGAGGGCCTCTTACGAGCAGTACTTC
CASSLGRASYEQYF
>.|TRBV28|TRBJ1-1|.
TGTGCCAGCACCCCCCATCCCACCCGTACAGGGTGGGGACACACTGAAGCTTTCTTT
CASTPHPTRTGWGHTEAFF
>few|TRBV7-9|TRBJ1-5|.
TGTGCCAGCAGCTTAGAGGGCAGGGCCCAGCCCCAGCATTTT
CASSLEGRAQPQHF
>.|TRBV19|TRBJ1-5|.
TGTGCCAGTACCAGAAGCCAGGGGTATAGCAATCAGCCCCAGCATTTT
CASTRSQGYSNQPQHF
>.|TRBV6-1|TRBJ2-1|TRBD2
TGTGCCAGCAGTAAAGGGACTAGCGGGGGGGCCAGTAATGAGCAGTTCTTC
CASSKGTSGGASNEQFF
>.|TRBV18|TRBJ2-7|.
TGTGCCAGCTCACAGTCGAGCTACGAGCAGTACTTC
CASSQSSYEQYF
>.|TRBV7-6|TRBJ2-5|.
TGTGCCAGCAGCTCCCGAGGGGGGGTAGGGGAGACCCAGTACTTC
CASSSRGGVGETQYF
>.|TRBV18|TRBJ2-7|.
TGTGCCAGCTCCCCAGGAAGGGGAGGGGGCTACGAGCAGTACTTC
CASSPGRGGGYEQYF
>.|TRBV19|TRBJ2-4|TRBD2
TGTGCCAGTAGTATGTATTGGGGGGGAACGAACATTCAGTACTTC
CASSMYWGGTNIQYF
>once|TRBV5-1|TRBJ1-5|.
TGCGCCAGCATTGGGGGGGCGAGGCAGCCCCAGCATTTT
CASIGGARQPQHF